The 3 T cell receptor beta chains in this list originate from one sample, sequenced in a study of T cell clonotyping in hematopoietic cell transplantation. The time point: recipient sample about 28 days before transplant, after cytoreduction. Produced via immunoSEQ multiplex PCR; TCRdb's table is partial and in-frame only. The sample lists under 45,000 clones; 85% to 95% were seen once. The material was peripheral blood mononuclear cells, obtained before stem cell transplant. All receptors derive from a man aged 35-49 years with chronic myeloid leukemia. Some clones in this sample may be carry-over from other donors' samples.

The chain is built from TRBV5-4 and TRBJ2-6, with D maybe TRBD2 (6 bases). The CDR3 has 16 residues. The V gene lost 0 bases and the J gene lost 4 bases, with 11 bases spanning the gap. Germline CDR1 is SGHNT and CDR2 is YYREEE (reference sequence). CDR3 loop: CASSLETGSGANVLTF. CDR3 sequence (DNA): TGTGCCAGCAGCTTGGAGACCGGGAGCGGGGCCAACGTCCTGACTTTC.

The genes are TRBV13 and TRBJ2-5; D is unresolved. Trimming stripped 4 bases from V and 4 bases from J, with 4 bases between. This CDR3 comprises 11 residues. Looked up from germline, CDR1 is PRHDT and CDR2 is FYEKMQ (reference sequence). CDR3 coding DNA: TGTGCCAGCAGCTCAGTAGAGACCCAGTACTTC. Residues: CASSSVETQYF.

The chain combines TRBV4-3 with TRBJ1-1; TRBD1 matches 9 bases. The germline gives CDR1 LGHNA, CDR2 YSLEER. The CDR3 covers 15 residues. The trim removed 3 bases at V and 3 bases at J, leaving 5 bases unmatched. The CDR3 reads CASSHNRGLYTEAFF. The DNA of the CDR3 is TGCGCCAGCAGCCATAACAGGGGGCTGTACACTGAAGCTTTCTTT.